The rows below give T cell receptor beta chains drawn from one sample of a study of spatial heterogeneity in lung cancer. TCRdb reanalysed the 5' RACE reads using MiXCR and keeps one entry per CDR3 protein. The table shows approximately 40,000 distinct CDR3 sequences, with less than 5.5% occurring only once. The specimen comprised PBMCs, sampled at surgery. The receptors here all came from a female donor with early-stage non-small cell lung cancer. CDR3s include the opening cysteine and the closing phenylalanine or tryptophan. The D gene is left open where the match is weak. Expanded clones get a size class; other rows say once, few or many, or leave the size out.

CDR3 length	clone size	V gene	D gene	J gene	CDR3 DNA	CDR3 protein
17	many	TRBV3-1	NA	TRBJ2-3	TGTGCCAGCAGCCAAGGCTCCCTAGCAGGGTCAACAGATACGCAGTATTTT	CASSQGSLAGSTDTQYF
19	many	TRBV6-2/TRBV6-3	TRBD2	TRBJ2-7	TGTGCCCGCAACTCCCCCGGGACTAGCGCGTTCCTACACTCCTACGAGCAGTACTTC	CARNSPGTSAFLHSYEQYF
16	many	TRBV15	NA	TRBJ2-2	TGTGCCACCAGCAGAGATCCTGGGATTAACACCGGGGAGCTGTTTTTT	CATSRDPGINTGELFF
13	many	TRBV7-9	NA	TRBJ2-5	TGTGCCAGCAGCTTCGGTGGCGGGGAGACCCAGTACTTC	CASSFGGGETQYF
14	many	TRBV12-3/TRBV12-4	TRBD1	TRBJ1-5	TGTGCCAGCAGGAAAGGGACAGGGGATCAGCCCCAGCATTTT	CASRKGTGDQPQHF
13	NA	TRBV7-2	NA	TRBJ1-1	TGTGCCAGCAGCTTGACGGTTCTCACTGAAGCTTTCTTT	CASSLTVLTEAFF
14	many	TRBV2	NA	TRBJ1-5	TGTGCCAGCACCCTGATCGATAGCAGTCAGCCCCAGCATTTT	CASTLIDSSQPQHF
14	many	TRBV6-1	NA	TRBJ1-1	TGTGCCAGCAGTCGGGCGCGGAGGAACACTGAAGCTTTCTTT	CASSRARRNTEAFF
14	few	TRBV3-1	NA	TRBJ2-1	TGTGCCAGCAGCCAACGCTCTACCTACAATGAGCAGTTCTTC	CASSQRSTYNEQFF
17	many	TRBV11-2	TRBD1	TRBJ2-7	TGTGCCAGCAGCCCATCTCTTAACAGGGGATATACGGGGGAGCAGTACTTC	CASSPSLNRGYTGEQYF
14	NA	TRBV12-3/TRBV12-4	NA	TRBJ2-7	TGTGCCAGCAGTTTTAACCTATACTCCTACGAGCAGTACTTC	CASSFNLYSYEQYF
16	many	TRBV6-2/TRBV6-3	TRBD1	TRBJ1-6	TGTGCCAGCAGTAACCTGAGGGACAGGGGTGGATCACCCCTCCACTTT	CASSNLRDRGGSPLHF
12	many	TRBV5-1	NA	TRBJ1-1	TGCGCCAGCAGCTCACAGAACACTGAAGCTTTCTTT	CASSSQNTEAFF
16	NA	TRBV5-1	TRBD2	TRBJ2-5	TGCGCCAGCAGCTCCCGGACTAGCGGGGGCGGGGAGACCCAGTACTTC	CASSSRTSGGGETQYF
12	many	TRBV2	NA	TRBJ1-1	TGTGCCGAAAAAGGGGTGAACACTGAAGCTTTCTTT	CAEKGVNTEAFF
14	many	TRBV5-1	NA	TRBJ2-2	TGCGCCAGCAGTCCACACCAGAACACCGGGGAGCTGTTTTTT	CASSPHQNTGELFF
14	medium-sized	TRBV5-5	NA	TRBJ2-7	TGTGCCAGCAGCTTGACGGCCGTTTCCTACGAGCAGTACTTC	CASSLTAVSYEQYF
12	few	TRBV6-2/TRBV6-3	TRBD1	TRBJ2-7	TGTGCCAGCCGGGACAGTCCCCACGAGCAGTACTTC	CASRDSPHEQYF
15	many	TRBV10-2	NA	TRBJ2-5	TGCGCCACCAGGGGGGTTGAGGGCCACGTGGAGACCCAGTACTTC	CATRGVEGHVETQYF
15	many	TRBV29-1	NA	TRBJ2-2	TGCAGCGTGGGCCGTCAGGGGGGGAACACCGGGGAGCTGTTTTTT	CSVGRQGGNTGELFF
13	NA	TRBV25-1	NA	TRBJ2-3	TGTGCCAGTAATACGGGTAGCACAGATACGCAGTATTTT	CASNTGSTDTQYF
13	many	TRBV7-9	NA	TRBJ1-1	TGTGCCAGCAGCTTAGGGGTTGAGACTGAAGCTTTCTTT	CASSLGVETEAFF
15	NA	TRBV7-6	TRBD1	TRBJ1-2	TGTGCCAGCAGCCCGGGACAGGGTATGATCTATGGCTACACCTTC	CASSPGQGMIYGYTF
17	many	TRBV5-6	NA	TRBJ2-3	TGTGCCAGCAGCCCCCCAGTCCTAGGCTTCGTGGCAGATACGCAGTATTTT	CASSPPVLGFVADTQYF
13	NA	TRBV7-2	NA	TRBJ1-2	TGTGCCAGCAGCTCCCGTCCGCCCTATGGCTACACCTTC	CASSSRPPYGYTF
17	NA	TRBV7-9	NA	TRBJ1-6	TGTGCCAGCAGCCCGGGGGACGGGACAAGCTATAATTCACCCCTCCACTTT	CASSPGDGTSYNSPLHF